Sequencing of this T cell receptor beta chain was carried out in a study of CD8 T cells in ankylosing spondylitis (TCRdb year 2017). Study-level background: The study profiled T cell receptor beta repertoires in healthy donors and ankylosing spondylitis patients to find disease-linked TCR variants. In total, the full study cohort was made up of 85 to 140 healthy donors and about two dozen ankylosing spondylitis patients. Samples of peripheral blood were taken, and for ankylosing spondylitis patients, synovial fluid was collected as well.

The sequencer listed for this sample is Illumina HiSeq 2500. Quantitative 5'-RACE with molecular barcodes was used to prepare TCR beta libraries. For the original study's pipeline: Disease-linked TCR variants were identified with a new computational method built on a probabilistic model of VDJ rearrangement. The raw public data were reprocessed by TCRdb itself: fastp quality trimming at Q25, MiXCR clonotype calling, in-frame beta chains only. One record per CDR3 amino acid sequence lists the most common genes and DNA. It is TCRdb's table, rather than the study itself, that gives the V and J calls and clone size. The sample table shows approximately 92,000 distinct CDR3 sequences, and 8.8% are seen once. The leading ten clones occupy approximately 4.6% of the sample. According to the germline V gene, CDR1 reads SGHNT and CDR2 reads YENEEA. Its CDR3 holds 13 amino acids, cysteine through phenylalanine. Here the CDR3 DNA is all that survives: 39 bases in frame from base 1. Deletion took 4 bases off V and 8 bases off J, with a span of 14 bases between the germline ends.

This clonotype was seen a handful of times. Its binding antigen is unknown. No base quality information exists; no much larger clone differs at one position. The full study reports these points: The disease-linked clones had a CD8+ phenotype and were found at relatively low frequencies in peripheral blood. A TCR beta motif made up of several highly homologous amino acid variants appeared to be characteristic of blood from ankylosing spondylitis patients. Some of the motif variants had been reported before in the synovial fluid and blood of reactive arthritis patients, a finding that suggests common disease-initiation mechanisms. Significant enrichment of the disease-linked clones was reported in matched synovial fluid samples from ankylosing spondylitis patients.

The sequence is built from TRBV11-3 and TRBJ1-2, with the D gene uncertain. The receptor was isolated from a male donor with ankylosing spondylitis or in good health (not recorded which). The sequencing sample was made of blood, either unsorted or a sorted T cell fraction (not recorded which). The nucleotides are TGTGCCAGCAGCTCCTCTGCGGGAGAGGGCTACACCTTC. The translation is CASSSSAGEGYTF.